The 20 T cell receptor beta chains listed next were all sequenced from one sample in a study of blood T cell repertoires in COVID-19. Clones were read by immunoSEQ multiplex PCR, and TCRdb kept only the in-frame ones, dropping some. The sample yields tens of thousands of clones, about four fifths seen once. Source material: peripheral blood. The receptors here all came from a human donor in a cohort sampled during active COVID-19.

The chain's CDR3 is CASSLRRQAGSYEQYF. The CDR3 DNA reads TGTGCCAGCAGCTTACGGCGTCAGGCCGGATCCTACGAGCAGTACTTC. The chain uses TRBV7-8 and TRBJ2-7; D not resolved. The V gene lost 2 bases and the J gene lost 1 base, with 15 bases spanning the gap. This CDR3 contains 16 residues. The germline gives CDR1 SGHVS, CDR2 FQNEAQ.

In its sample, this clone was seen once. V gene TRBV11-2 combines with J gene TRBJ2-5; TRBD1 agrees at 7 bases. The CDR3 has 15 amino acids. The junction had 7 bases not matched to a gene; V was cut back by 4 bases and J by 2 bases. Looked up from germline, CDR1 is SGHAT and CDR2 is FQNNGV. The CDR3 DNA reads TGTGCCAGCAGCTCTAAACTGACAGGGCAAGAGACCCAGTACTTC. Translated: CASSSKLTGQETQYF.

The rearrangement uses TRBV19 and TRBJ2-1; TRBD2 matches 7 bases. Trimming removed 1 base from V and 6 bases from J; junction bases left unmatched: 9. There are 16 residues in the CDR3. Per germline, CDR1 LNHDA and CDR2 SQIVND (reference sequence). In DNA, the CDR3 is TGTGCCAGTAGTATAGGAAGACCGGGAGGTTTCAATGAGCAGTTCTTC. Its protein product is CASSIGRPGGFNEQFF.

This clone was seen more than once but under ten times. The chain carries TRBV18 and TRBJ2-7; D gene unclear. Trimming removed 0 bases from V and 7 bases from J, with 10 bases in between. CDR3 length: 13 residues. The germline V gene has CDR1 KGHSH and CDR2 LQKENI. DNA of the CDR3: TGTGCCAGCTCACCACCGGGCGATGGGGAGCAGTACTTC. Amino acids: CASSPPGDGEQYF. The variable domain in full, completed from reference TRBV18 and TRBJ2-7, reads NAGVMQNPRHLVRRRGQEARLRCSPMKGHSHVYWYRQLPEEGLKFMVYLQKENIIDESGMPKERFSAEFPKEGPSILRIQQVVRGDSAAYFCASSPPGDGEQYFGPGTRLTVT.

This chain joins TRBV19 and TRBJ2-7, with TRBD2 matching over 11 bases. Germline assignment: CDR1 LNHDA and CDR2 SQIVND (reference sequence). The CDR3 loop spans 14 amino acids. Losses at the gene ends were 5 bases for V and 5 bases for J; bases not matched to a gene: 5. As DNA, the CDR3 is TGTGCCAGTAGTGTCCTAGCGGGGGGCCACGAGCAGTACTTC. Encoded protein: CASSVLAGGHEQYF.

This clone turned up a few times. The rearrangement joins TRBV5-1 to TRBJ2-2; perhaps TRBD1 as D (6 bases). The CDR3 has 16 residues. CDR1 SGHRS and CDR2 YFSETQ come from the germline V gene. V was trimmed by 0 bases and J by 0 bases, leaving 9 bases between them. CDR3 amino acids: CASSLEAGANTGELFF. The CDR3 region has the DNA TGCGCCAGCAGCTTGGAGGCAGGGGCGAACACCGGGGAGCTGTTTTTT. Together with reference TRBV5-1 and TRBJ2-2, the CDR3 gives the full variable domain: KAGVTQTPRYLIKTRGQQVTLSCSPISGHRSVSWYQQTPGQGLQFLFEYFSETQRNKGNFPGRFSGRQFSNSRSEMNVSTLELGDSALYLCASSLEAGANTGELFFGEGSRLTVL.

This sequence joins TRBV5-6 and TRBJ2-7; D remains unclear. The CDR3 contains 14 residues. V lost 2 bases and J 2 bases, leaving 11 bases between the germline ends. Germline V gene lookup returns CDR1 SGHDT and CDR2 YYEEEE. The CDR3 DNA follows: TGTGCCAGCAGCTTTTACCCCCGGGCCTACGAGCAGTACTTC. Translated: CASSFYPRAYEQYF.

The chain couples TRBV28 to TRBJ1-2; no definite D call. The germline gives CDR1 MDHEN, CDR2 SYDVKM. V gave up 7 bases and J gave up 7 bases, with 10 bases separating them. There are 11 residues in the CDR3. The CDR3 protein is CASTSPGGYTF. The CDR3 DNA follows: TGTGCCAGCACCTCTCCAGGTGGCTACACCTTC.

This sequence joins TRBV5-1 and TRBJ1-1, with D uncertain. The germline gives CDR1 SGHRS, CDR2 YFSETQ. V was pared by 0 bases and J by 1 base, with 10 bases between. This CDR3 comprises 15 residues. DNA for the CDR3: TGCGCCAGCAGCTTGGAGGTGGGGAGGAACACTGAAGCTTTCTTT. It translates to CASSLEVGRNTEAFF. Filled out from reference TRBV5-1 and TRBJ1-1, the complete variable domain reads KAGVTQTPRYLIKTRGQQVTLSCSPISGHRSVSWYQQTPGQGLQFLFEYFSETQRNKGNFPGRFSGRQFSNSRSEMNVSTLELGDSALYLCASSLEVGRNTEAFFGQGTRLTVV.

The chain uses TRBV28 and TRBJ1-2; D might be TRBD1 (5 bases). The CDR3 sequence is 13 residues long. The germline V gene has CDR1 MDHEN and CDR2 SYDVKM. V was cut by 5 bases and J by 7 bases, with 14 bases left in between. DNA for the CDR3: TGTGCCAGCAGTCTTCGACAGTTTCGTGGCTACACCTTC. Its protein is CASSLRQFRGYTF.

This chain connects TRBV2 to TRBJ2-6; 7 bases fit TRBD1. Unmatched junction bases numbered 2, after V lost 2 bases and J lost 4 bases. The CDR3 is 15 residues long. Germline CDR1 SNHLY, CDR2 FYNNEI. This CDR3 reads CASSETGAGANVLTF. The CDR3 region has the DNA TGTGCCAGCAGTGAAACAGGGGCGGGGGCCAACGTCCTGACTTTC. Combining the CDR3 with reference TRBV2 and TRBJ2-6 gives the whole variable domain EPEVTQTPSHQVTQMGQEVILRCVPISNHLYFYWYRQILGQKVEFLVSFYNNEISEKSEIFDDQFSVERPDGSNFTLKIRSTKLEDSAMYFCASSETGAGANVLTFGAGSRLTVL.

The chain recombines TRBV6-5 with TRBJ2-7, with D possibly being TRBD1 (5 bases). In germline, CDR1 is MNHEY, CDR2 SVGAGI. The CDR3 is 15 amino acids. The V end lost 2 bases, the J end lost 3 bases, and 14 bases lay between the germline ends. The CDR3 reads CASSYGAGQGYEQYF. CDR3 in DNA: TGTGCCAGCAGTTACGGGGCCGGGCAGGGCTACGAGCAGTACTTC.

The chain joins TRBV5-4 to TRBJ1-3, with TRBD1 as a possible D gene (6 bases). This CDR3 has 16 amino acids. Germline values: CDR1 SGHNT, CDR2 YYREEE (reference sequence). The germline V and J ends were trimmed by 4 bases and 2 bases, with 16 bases remaining between them. The CDR3, as DNA: TGTGCCAGCAGCGAGACTCAGGGGTATCCTGGAAACACCATATATTTT. Protein sequence: CASSETQGYPGNTIYF.

The chain links TRBV28 to TRBJ1-6; maybe TRBD1 (5 bases). V lost 6 bases to trimming and J lost 7 bases, with 16 bases between them. This CDR3 is built from 15 residues. Germline CDR1 is MDHEN and CDR2 is SYDVKM. Here the CDR3 reads CASSLQRGGNSPLHF. CDR3 bases: TGTGCCAGCAGCCTCCAGCGGGGGGGAAATTCACCCCTCCACTTT.

The chain recombines TRBV6-6 with TRBJ2-7; TRBD1 matches 11 bases. V dropped 5 bases and J dropped 4; count of bases not matched to a gene: 4. This CDR3 is built from 14 residues. Germline CDR1 and CDR2: MNHNY and SVGAGI (reference sequence). CDR3 sequence: CASSNRDRGYEQYF. The CDR3 DNA is TGTGCCAGCAGTAACCGGGACAGGGGGTACGAGCAGTACTTC.

This clone is a singleton in its sample. The chain joins TRBV2 to TRBJ2-5, with D perhaps TRBD1 (5 bases). Germline V gene lookup returns CDR1 SNHLY and CDR2 FYNNEI. CDR3 length: 14 residues. V lost 10 bases, J lost 4 bases, and 19 bases lay in between. This CDR3 is CAIQGTFGGETQYF. Written as DNA, the CDR3 is TGTGCCATCCAGGGTACCTTCGGTGGAGAGACCCAGTACTTC.

This rearrangement joins TRBV6-4 to TRBJ2-2; TRBD1 might be the D (6 bases). CDR3 size: 14 residues. The V end was cut by 4 bases, the J end by 5 bases, with 11 bases between. Germline lookup yields CDR1 MRHNA and CDR2 SNTAGT. The CDR3 loop reads CASSAQTGTGELFF. CDR3 DNA: TGTGCCAGCAGTGCCCAAACAGGGACCGGGGAGCTGTTTTTT.

The rearrangement joins TRBV5-1 to TRBJ1-1; no definite D call. The CDR3 loop spans 15 amino acids. CDR1 is SGHRS, CDR2 YFSETQ, per germline. V was cut by 0 bases and J by 4 bases, with 13 bases left in between. Here the CDR3 DNA reads TGCGCCAGCAGCTTGGAATCGGGGAGAGGCACTGAAGCTTTCTTT. Residues: CASSLESGRGTEAFF.

J is TRBJ2-3 and V is TRBV12-5; 7 bases line up with TRBD2. CDR1 and CDR2 (germline): LGHNT, FRNRAP. V shed 2 bases, J shed 2 bases, and the junction held 7 bases outside the gene matches. This CDR3 has 16 amino acids. The CDR3 loop is CASGLPRLAATDTQYF. CDR3 nucleotides: TGTGCTAGTGGTTTGCCCAGGCTAGCGGCCACAGATACGCAGTATTTT. The full variable domain, with the rest looked up from reference TRBV12-5 and TRBJ2-3, is DARVTQTPRHKVTEMGQEVTMRCQPILGHNTVFWYRQTMMQGLELLAYFRNRAPLDDSGMPKDRFSAEMPDATLATLKIQPSEPRDSAVYFCASGLPRLAATDTQYFGPGTRLTVL.

The V and J genes are TRBV11-2 and TRBJ1-2; the match to TRBD1 covers 7 bases. The CDR3 consists of 16 residues. The junction had 10 bases not matched to a gene; V was cut back by 4 bases and J by 2 bases. In germline, CDR1 is SGHAT, CDR2 FQNNGV. In DNA, the CDR3 is TGTGCCAGCAGCTGGGTGCCTACAGGGGCAAACTATGGCTACACCTTC. This gives the protein CASSWVPTGANYGYTF.